This is a list of T cell receptor beta chains from one sample in a study of CD8+ T cells in alopecia areata. Profiling relied on immunoSEQ multiplex PCR, and the TCRdb table lists in-frame clones only, not all of them. The data contain 110,000 to 150,000 clones, under 60% of them singletons. This specimen was CD4+ T cells sorted from blood, taken at week 0. The receptors were gathered from a human donor with alopecia areata. CDR3s leave out the opening cysteine and the closing phenylalanine or tryptophan.

J gene | V gene | CDR3 length | CDR3 protein
TRBJ2-4 | TRBV7-2 | 10 | ASSSDSGPQY
TRBJ1-5 | TRBV29-1 | 11 | SVGTKANQPQH
TRBJ1-6 | TRBV4-1 | 12 | ASSQEQTLPPLH
TRBJ2-3 | TRBV6-6 | 13 | ASRRTRSRTDTQY
TRBJ2-5 | TRBV29-1 | 10 | SSGRGGETQY
TRBJ2-7 | TRBV15 | 11 | ATSRLQGYEQY
TRBJ1-6 | TRBV2 | 12 | ASSPGTGYSPLH
TRBJ2-7 | TRBV4-1 | 14 | ASSQGSPASLYEQY
TRBJ1-2 | TRBV6-5 | 13 | ASSFGIGANYGYT
TRBJ2-5 | TRBV18 | 10 | ASSATGETQY
TRBJ1-2 | TRBV7-2 | 12 | ASSLETGAYGYT
TRBJ1-5 | TRBV19 | 13 | ASSRPGQADQPQH
TRBJ1-6 | TRBV10-3 | 11 | AISVDSNSPLH
TRBJ2-1 | TRBV10-2 | 14 | ASSESGGADMGEQF
TRBJ1-2 | TRBV27 | 11 | ASSFRGAYGYT
TRBJ1-2 | TRBV29-1 | 10 | SVAGLKDGYT
TRBJ2-2 | TRBV5-6 | 15 | ASSLVAGRPVAGELF
TRBJ2-3 | TRBV30 | 11 | ARTQGSTDTQY